The rows below give T cell receptor beta chains drawn from one sample of a study of Ad26.COV2.S vaccination and SARS-CoV-2 variants. Data came from immunoSEQ multiplex PCR; TCRdb stores just in-frame clones and leaves some out. The sample records roughly 400,000 clones, about 88% being singletons. The sequenced sample was peripheral blood, obtained in a trial of Ad26.COV2.S vaccine versus placebo. The origin of the receptors is a person aged 18 to 59 who received the Ad26.COV2.S COVID-19 vaccine or a placebo. CDR3s include the opening cysteine and the closing phenylalanine or tryptophan. The order of the fields is V gene, CDR3 length, D gene, J gene, clone size, CDR3 protein, CDR3 DNA. The D gene is left open where the match is weak. Clone size is shown for a subset of rows, as once, few, many or a class of expanded clone.

v_gene: TRBV4-2
len: 12
d_gene: -
j_gene: TRBJ1-4
abundance: few
CDR3aa: CASSQDREKLFF
CDR3nt: TGTGCCAGCAGCCAAGATCGGGAAAAACTGTTTTTT

v_gene: TRBV6-2/TRBV6-3
len: 16
d_gene: TRBD2
j_gene: TRBJ2-3
abundance: once
CDR3aa: CASSSASGTRTDTQYF
CDR3nt: TGTGCCAGCAGTTCGGCTAGCGGGACTCGCACAGATACGCAGTATTTT

v_gene: TRBV5-1
len: 13
d_gene: TRBD2
j_gene: TRBJ2-7
abundance: -
CDR3aa: CASSSSGTYEQYF
CDR3nt: TGCGCCAGCAGCTCTAGCGGTACCTACGAGCAGTACTTC

v_gene: TRBV9
len: 14
d_gene: -
j_gene: TRBJ2-2
abundance: -
CDR3aa: CASSVAVNTGELFF
CDR3nt: TGTGCCAGCAGCGTAGCGGTTAACACCGGGGAGCTGTTTTTT

v_gene: TRBV11-3
len: 13
d_gene: -
j_gene: TRBJ2-5
abundance: -
CDR3aa: CASSREVQETQYF
CDR3nt: TGTGCCAGCAGCCGCGAGGTCCAAGAGACCCAGTACTTC

v_gene: TRBV25-1
len: 17
d_gene: -
j_gene: TRBJ2-7
abundance: few
CDR3aa: CASSEYSTLGAVDEQYF
CDR3nt: TGTGCCAGCAGTGAATATAGTACGTTAGGGGCAGTGGACGAGCAGTACTTC

v_gene: TRBV12-3/TRBV12-4
len: 12
d_gene: -
j_gene: TRBJ2-1
abundance: -
CDR3aa: CATEGPYNEQFF
CDR3nt: TGTGCCACCGAGGGGCCTTACAATGAGCAGTTCTTC

v_gene: TRBV23-1
len: 22
d_gene: TRBD1
j_gene: TRBJ2-2
abundance: -
CDR3aa: CASSQEKPSVRRQGVFTGKLFF
CDR3nt: TGCGCCAGCAGTCAGGAGAAGCCGTCAGTTCGGCGACAGGGCGTTTTCACCGGGAAGCTGTTTTTT

v_gene: TRBV4-2
len: 15
d_gene: TRBD2
j_gene: TRBJ2-1
abundance: -
CDR3aa: CASSQDATSGAPQFF
CDR3nt: TGTGCCAGCAGCCAAGACGCTACTAGCGGGGCCCCCCAGTTCTTC

v_gene: TRBV5-1
len: 13
d_gene: TRBD2
j_gene: TRBJ2-2
abundance: -
CDR3aa: CASSRGGAGELFF
CDR3nt: TGCGCCAGCAGCCGGGGGGGCGCCGGGGAGCTGTTTTTT

v_gene: TRBV28
len: 12
d_gene: -
j_gene: TRBJ1-2
abundance: -
CDR3aa: CASRTTGWGYTF
CDR3nt: TGTGCCAGCAGGACGACAGGTTGGGGCTACACCTTC

v_gene: TRBV10-3
len: 15
d_gene: TRBD2
j_gene: TRBJ2-7
abundance: -
CDR3aa: CAIGISGRAYYEQYF
CDR3nt: TGTGCCATCGGTATTAGCGGGAGGGCCTACTACGAGCAGTACTTC

v_gene: TRBV2
len: 14
d_gene: TRBD1
j_gene: TRBJ2-4
abundance: few
CDR3aa: CASRRDRGGNIQYF
CDR3nt: TGTGCCAGCAGGAGGGACAGGGGGGGAAACATTCAGTACTTC

v_gene: TRBV4-3
len: 16
d_gene: -
j_gene: TRBJ2-2
abundance: few
CDR3aa: CASSQDPPGSTGELFF
CDR3nt: TGCGCCAGCAGCCAAGACCCCCCCGGATCCACCGGGGAGCTGTTTTTT

v_gene: TRBV6-2/TRBV6-3
len: 15
d_gene: TRBD1
j_gene: TRBJ2-7
abundance: -
CDR3aa: CASSSPGQGAYEQYF
CDR3nt: TGTGCCAGCAGTTCGCCGGGACAGGGGGCCTACGAGCAGTACTTC